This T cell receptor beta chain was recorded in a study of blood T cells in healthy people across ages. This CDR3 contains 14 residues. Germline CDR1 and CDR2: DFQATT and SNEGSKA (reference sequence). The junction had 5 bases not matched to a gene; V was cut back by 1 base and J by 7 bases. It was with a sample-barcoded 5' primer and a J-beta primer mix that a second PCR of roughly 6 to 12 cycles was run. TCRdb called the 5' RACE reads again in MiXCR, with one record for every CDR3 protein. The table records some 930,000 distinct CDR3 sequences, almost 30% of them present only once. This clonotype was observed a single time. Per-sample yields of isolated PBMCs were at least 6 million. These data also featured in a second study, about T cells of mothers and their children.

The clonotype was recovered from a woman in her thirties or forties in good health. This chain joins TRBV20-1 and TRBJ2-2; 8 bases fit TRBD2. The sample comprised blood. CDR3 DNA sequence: TGCAGTGCTAGAGTCGGGGGGGCTTTCGGGGAGCTGTTTTTT. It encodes CSARVGGAFGELFF.